A selection of T cell receptor beta chains follows, all from one sample in a study of blood T cell repertoires in COVID-19. Produced via immunoSEQ multiplex PCR; TCRdb's table is partial and in-frame only. Counted here are some 200,000 clones, 94% occurring once; the ten biggest clones make up 0.6% to 0.9%. The sample consisted of peripheral blood. Receptors originate from a man aged 25-45 years with COVID-19, enrolled during active disease. The CDR3 runs from the conserved cysteine through the conserved F or W. D genes are given only for firm matches. Where a row states a size, it is once, few, many or the class of an expanded clone; other rows omit it.

clone size: .; V gene: TRBV9; CDR3 length: 15; D gene: TRBD2; J gene: TRBJ2-1; CDR3 DNA: TGTGCCAGCAGCCCGCCGGGACTAGCGGGGGATGAGCAGTTCTTC; CDR3 protein: CASSPPGLAGDEQFF
clone size: .; V gene: TRBV6-5; CDR3 length: 14; D gene: TRBD1; J gene: TRBJ1-1; CDR3 DNA: TGTGCCAGTCACGAGAACAGGGGAGCTAGTGAAGCTTTCTTT; CDR3 protein: CASHENRGASEAFF
clone size: few; V gene: TRBV29-1; CDR3 length: 15; D gene: TRBD1; J gene: TRBJ2-7; CDR3 DNA: TGCAGCGTTGATTCCCCCCAGGGGGCAAGGTACGAGCAGTACTTC; CDR3 protein: CSVDSPQGARYEQYF
clone size: .; V gene: TRBV27; CDR3 length: 16; D gene: TRBD1; J gene: TRBJ1-1; CDR3 DNA: TGTGCCAGCAGTTTATTGCCAGGGGGCAGGAACACTGAAGCTTTCTTT; CDR3 protein: CASSLLPGGRNTEAFF
clone size: .; V gene: TRBV3-1/TRBV3-2; CDR3 length: 15; D gene: TRBD2; J gene: TRBJ2-3; CDR3 DNA: TGTGCCAGCAGCCGAGCGGGGGGAAGCACAGATACGCAGTATTTT; CDR3 protein: CASSRAGGSTDTQYF
clone size: .; V gene: TRBV6-5; CDR3 length: 15; D gene: .; J gene: TRBJ1-1; CDR3 DNA: TGTGCCAGCAGTTACTCGACGTCGGGGAACACTGAAGCTTTCTTT; CDR3 protein: CASSYSTSGNTEAFF
clone size: .; V gene: TRBV6-6; CDR3 length: 12; D gene: .; J gene: TRBJ1-2; CDR3 DNA: TGTGCCAGCAGTTCGACAGCCTATGGCTACACCTTC; CDR3 protein: CASSSTAYGYTF
clone size: .; V gene: TRBV25-1; CDR3 length: 16; D gene: .; J gene: TRBJ1-6; CDR3 DNA: TGTGCCAGCAGTGATTCAGCGCCCGAACCTAATTCACCCCTCCACTTT; CDR3 protein: CASSDSAPEPNSPLHF
clone size: .; V gene: TRBV5-6; CDR3 length: 14; D gene: TRBD2; J gene: TRBJ2-1; CDR3 DNA: TGTGCCAGCAGCTCCTGGGGGGGTCCCAATGAGCAGTTCTTC; CDR3 protein: CASSSWGGPNEQFF
clone size: .; V gene: TRBV6-1; CDR3 length: 19; D gene: .; J gene: TRBJ2-2; CDR3 DNA: TGTGCCAGCAGTGCTTTCTGGAACATCGGGACTGTCAACACCGGGGAGCTGTTTTTT; CDR3 protein: CASSAFWNIGTVNTGELFF
clone size: .; V gene: TRBV2; CDR3 length: 15; D gene: TRBD2; J gene: TRBJ2-5; CDR3 DNA: TGTGCCAGCAGTGATGAGTTTGCGGGAGGGTCGGCCCAGTACTTC; CDR3 protein: CASSDEFAGGSAQYF
clone size: .; V gene: TRBV7-9; CDR3 length: 15; D gene: TRBD1; J gene: TRBJ1-2; CDR3 DNA: TGTGCCAGCAGCTTATTGGGACAGGGTCAATATGGCTACACCTTC; CDR3 protein: CASSLLGQGQYGYTF
clone size: .; V gene: TRBV24-1; CDR3 length: 14; D gene: .; J gene: TRBJ2-3; CDR3 DNA: TGTGCCACCAGTGATCACGGGGGCACAGATACGCAGTATTTT; CDR3 protein: CATSDHGGTDTQYF
clone size: .; V gene: TRBV2; CDR3 length: 15; D gene: TRBD1; J gene: TRBJ1-2; CDR3 DNA: TGTGCCAGCAGCGCGCGCTTGACAGGGGCCCATGGCTACACCTTC; CDR3 protein: CASSARLTGAHGYTF
clone size: .; V gene: TRBV4-2; CDR3 length: 16; D gene: TRBD2; J gene: TRBJ2-2; CDR3 DNA: TGTGCCAGCAGCCCCTTGACTAGCCTGAGCACCGGGGAGCTGTTTTTT; CDR3 protein: CASSPLTSLSTGELFF
clone size: once; V gene: TRBV7-3; CDR3 length: 15; D gene: TRBD2; J gene: TRBJ2-7; CDR3 DNA: TGTGCCAGCAGCTTAGCGGGGGGGCCCCACTACGAGCAGTACTTC; CDR3 protein: CASSLAGGPHYEQYF
clone size: once; V gene: TRBV7-9; CDR3 length: 15; D gene: TRBD1; J gene: TRBJ2-7; CDR3 DNA: TGTGCCAGCAGCTTACGACAGGGTCAAGCCTACGAGCAGTACTTC; CDR3 protein: CASSLRQGQAYEQYF
clone size: .; V gene: TRBV6-6; CDR3 length: 14; D gene: .; J gene: TRBJ2-7; CDR3 DNA: TGTGCCAGCAGCCGTGGACAGCTACGCTACGAGCAGTACTTC; CDR3 protein: CASSRGQLRYEQYF
clone size: .; V gene: TRBV6-1; CDR3 length: 14; D gene: .; J gene: TRBJ1-3; CDR3 DNA: TGTGCCAGCAGTGAGGGGGCTTCTGGAAACACCATATATTTT; CDR3 protein: CASSEGASGNTIYF
clone size: once; V gene: TRBV11-3; CDR3 length: 13; D gene: .; J gene: TRBJ2-2; CDR3 DNA: TGTGCCAGCAGCTTAGATCGGGGCGGGGAGCTGTTTTTT; CDR3 protein: CASSLDRGGELFF
clone size: .; V gene: TRBV10-3; CDR3 length: 15; D gene: TRBD1; J gene: TRBJ1-6; CDR3 DNA: TGTGCCATCAGTGGACAGGGTGAAAATAATTCACCCCTCCACTTT; CDR3 protein: CAISGQGENNSPLHF
clone size: .; V gene: TRBV6-4; CDR3 length: 13; D gene: TRBD1; J gene: TRBJ1-5; CDR3 DNA: TGTGCCAGCAGCGGGGACAGGGATCAGCCCCAGCATTTT; CDR3 protein: CASSGDRDQPQHF
clone size: .; V gene: TRBV29-1; CDR3 length: 15; D gene: TRBD1; J gene: TRBJ2-7; CDR3 DNA: TGCAGCGTTCAATATTTAGGACAGGGGTCCTACGAGCAGTACTTC; CDR3 protein: CSVQYLGQGSYEQYF
clone size: .; V gene: TRBV5-1; CDR3 length: 16; D gene: TRBD1; J gene: TRBJ1-2; CDR3 DNA: TGCGCCAGCAGTAAGACAGGGACGACTCAGCTCGGTGGCTACACCTTC; CDR3 protein: CASSKTGTTQLGGYTF
clone size: .; V gene: TRBV13; CDR3 length: 18; D gene: TRBD1; J gene: TRBJ2-7; CDR3 DNA: TGTGCCAGCAGCTTATTAGACCCCATCGGGACAGGTGGTTACGAGCAGTACTTC; CDR3 protein: CASSLLDPIGTGGYEQYF
clone size: once; V gene: TRBV14; CDR3 length: 16; D gene: .; J gene: TRBJ2-3; CDR3 DNA: TGTGCCAGCAGCCAAGGAGCGGGGTTCAGGGGAGATACGCAGTATTTT; CDR3 protein: CASSQGAGFRGDTQYF
clone size: .; V gene: TRBV5-4; CDR3 length: 15; D gene: TRBD1; J gene: TRBJ2-7; CDR3 DNA: TGTGCCAGCAGCTTTTACGGGACAGGGGCCTACGAGCAGTACTTC; CDR3 protein: CASSFYGTGAYEQYF
clone size: .; V gene: TRBV2; CDR3 length: 14; D gene: TRBD1; J gene: TRBJ1-2; CDR3 DNA: TGTGCCAGCAGTGCAAGGGGGCTCGACTATGGCTACACCTTC; CDR3 protein: CASSARGLDYGYTF
clone size: .; V gene: TRBV9; CDR3 length: 13; D gene: .; J gene: TRBJ1-2; CDR3 DNA: TGTGCCAGCAGCGTAGCCCCTGAGTATGGCTACACCTTC; CDR3 protein: CASSVAPEYGYTF
clone size: once; V gene: TRBV11-2; CDR3 length: 17; D gene: TRBD1; J gene: TRBJ2-3; CDR3 DNA: TGTGCCAGCAGCTCCCTCCGGGACAGGGGGCCTATAGATACGCAGTATTTT; CDR3 protein: CASSSLRDRGPIDTQYF
clone size: .; V gene: TRBV5-1; CDR3 length: 13; D gene: TRBD1; J gene: TRBJ2-1; CDR3 DNA: TGCGCCAGCAGCCATCCGGGACAGGGGGCTCAGTTCTTC; CDR3 protein: CASSHPGQGAQFF
clone size: .; V gene: TRBV7-3; CDR3 length: 17; D gene: TRBD2; J gene: TRBJ2-2; CDR3 DNA: TGTGCCAGCAGAATCAGCGGGGGCCCGACTAACACCGGGGAGCTGTTTTTT; CDR3 protein: CASRISGGPTNTGELFF
clone size: .; V gene: TRBV30; CDR3 length: 12; D gene: .; J gene: TRBJ1-1; CDR3 DNA: TGTGCCTGGGGGACTTTATACGCTGAAGCTTTCTTT; CDR3 protein: CAWGTLYAEAFF
clone size: .; V gene: TRBV9; CDR3 length: 15; D gene: .; J gene: TRBJ1-5; CDR3 DNA: TGTGCCAGCAGCGCCTCGAACACCCTCAATCAGCCCCAGCATTTT; CDR3 protein: CASSASNTLNQPQHF
clone size: .; V gene: TRBV7-9; CDR3 length: 13; D gene: .; J gene: TRBJ1-1; CDR3 DNA: TGTGCCAGCAGCATAAGACCGGAGACTGAAGCTTTCTTT; CDR3 protein: CASSIRPETEAFF
clone size: once; V gene: TRBV7-2; CDR3 length: 13; D gene: .; J gene: TRBJ1-2; CDR3 DNA: TGTGCCAGCAGCTTCGCAGTTATCTATGGCTACACCTTC; CDR3 protein: CASSFAVIYGYTF
clone size: .; V gene: TRBV7-5; CDR3 length: 17; D gene: .; J gene: TRBJ1-5; CDR3 DNA: TGTGTCAGAAGCAAACCGGAGAGGACAGGGCGAGATCAGCCCCAGCATTTT; CDR3 protein: CVRSKPERTGRDQPQHF
clone size: .; V gene: TRBV21-1; CDR3 length: 13; D gene: .; J gene: TRBJ1-2; CDR3 DNA: TGTGCCACCAGAGATGACAGGGATTATGGCTACACCTTC; CDR3 protein: CATRDDRDYGYTF
clone size: .; V gene: TRBV6-5; CDR3 length: 15; D gene: TRBD1; J gene: TRBJ2-1; CDR3 DNA: TGTGCCAGCAGTCCTAGGGACAGGTTTGGGAATGAGCAGTTCTTC; CDR3 protein: CASSPRDRFGNEQFF
clone size: .; V gene: TRBV29-1; CDR3 length: 13; D gene: TRBD1; J gene: TRBJ1-2; CDR3 DNA: TGCAGCGTCCTACAGGGGGCGAGGTATGGCTACACCTTC; CDR3 protein: CSVLQGARYGYTF